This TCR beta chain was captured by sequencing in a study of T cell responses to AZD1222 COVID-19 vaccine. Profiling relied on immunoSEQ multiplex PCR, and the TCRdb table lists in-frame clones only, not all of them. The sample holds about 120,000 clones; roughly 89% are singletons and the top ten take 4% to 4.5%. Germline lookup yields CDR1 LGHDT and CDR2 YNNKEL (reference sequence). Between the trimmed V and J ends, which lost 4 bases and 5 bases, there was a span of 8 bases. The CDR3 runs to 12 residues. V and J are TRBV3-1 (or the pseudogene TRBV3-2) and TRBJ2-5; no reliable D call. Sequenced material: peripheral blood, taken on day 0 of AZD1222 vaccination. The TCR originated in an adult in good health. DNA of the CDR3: TGTGCCAGCAGCCGTCGGTCGGAGACCCAGTACTTC. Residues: CASSRRSETQYF.